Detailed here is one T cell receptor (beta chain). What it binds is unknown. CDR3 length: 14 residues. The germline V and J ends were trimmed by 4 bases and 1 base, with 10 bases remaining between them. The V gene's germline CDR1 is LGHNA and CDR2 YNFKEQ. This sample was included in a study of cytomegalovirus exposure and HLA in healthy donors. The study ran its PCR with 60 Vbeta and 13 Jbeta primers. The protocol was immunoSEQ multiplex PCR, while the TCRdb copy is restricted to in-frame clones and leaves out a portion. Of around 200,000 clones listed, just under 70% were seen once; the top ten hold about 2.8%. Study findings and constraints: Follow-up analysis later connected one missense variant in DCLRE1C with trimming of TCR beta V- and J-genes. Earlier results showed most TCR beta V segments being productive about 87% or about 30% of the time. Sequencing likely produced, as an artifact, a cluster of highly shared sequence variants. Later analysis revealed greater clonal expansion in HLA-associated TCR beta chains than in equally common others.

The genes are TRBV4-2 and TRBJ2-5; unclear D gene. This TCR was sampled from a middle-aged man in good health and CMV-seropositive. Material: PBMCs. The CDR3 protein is CASSPDLVQETQYF. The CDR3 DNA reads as TGTGCCAGCAGCCCTGACTTGGTCCAAGAGACCCAGTACTTC.